This is a list of T cell receptor beta chains from one sample in a study of T cell repertoires in cytomegalovirus infection. MiXCR, applied by TCRdb to the reads, yields one record per CDR3 protein. The sample includes over 450,000 distinct CDR3 sequences, approximately 10% seen only once; the top ten take roughly a tenth. The sample comprised PBMCs. The origin of the receptors is a human donor in good health (CMV status not recorded). Some clones in this sample may be carry-over from other donors' samples. Each CDR3 is given with its conserved first and last residue. Fields, in order: J gene, D gene, V gene, clone size, CDR3 DNA, CDR3 protein. A D gene is named only where the DNA matches it firmly. Only some rows state a clone size, as once, few, many or a class for expanded clones.

J: TRBJ2-4
D: .
V: TRBV2
size: many
DNA: TGTGCCAGCATGATTGAACACGTGTTTAAAAATCAGTACTTC
CDR3: CASMIEHVFKNQYF

J: TRBJ2-7
D: TRBD2
V: TRBV20-1
size: many
DNA: TGCAGTGCTAGAGTCCCGGGAGGGGTCGACGAGCAGTACTTC
CDR3: CSARVPGGVDEQYF

J: TRBJ1-1
D: .
V: TRBV20-1
size: many
DNA: TGCAGTGCTACTTCCCGTCAGGGCTGGGGTGAAGCTTTCTTT
CDR3: CSATSRQGWGEAFF

J: TRBJ2-3
D: TRBD1
V: TRBV6-2/TRBV6-3
size: many
DNA: TGTGCCAGCAGCCCTTGGACAGGGGGAATTTCAGATACGCAGTATTTT
CDR3: CASSPWTGGISDTQYF

J: TRBJ1-5
D: TRBD1
V: TRBV12-3/TRBV12-4
size: many
DNA: TGTGCCAGCAGCCGTGCACAGGGGAGCAATCAGCCCCAGCATTTT
CDR3: CASSRAQGSNQPQHF

J: TRBJ2-7
D: TRBD1
V: TRBV6-5
size: many
DNA: TGTGCCAGCAGTTACAAAGGTTTAGGACAGGGTCCCTACGAGCAGTACTTC
CDR3: CASSYKGLGQGPYEQYF

J: TRBJ2-3
D: TRBD2
V: TRBV15
size: few
DNA: TGTGCCACCAGCAGAGATCGGGAGGGAGATCAAGATACGCAGTATTTT
CDR3: CATSRDREGDQDTQYF

J: TRBJ2-1
D: TRBD1
V: TRBV11-2
size: many
DNA: TGTGCCAGCAGCTCAGTGGACAGGTCGAGCTCCTACAATGAGCAGTTCTTC
CDR3: CASSSVDRSSSYNEQFF

J: TRBJ2-7
D: .
V: TRBV7-2
size: many
DNA: TGTGCCAGCAGCTTCACCACAGGTTATACCTACGAGCAGTACTTC
CDR3: CASSFTTGYTYEQYF

J: TRBJ2-7
D: .
V: TRBV11-2
size: .
DNA: TGTGCCAGCAGCTTGGGCCAGGGTAGGTCCTACGAGCAGTACTTC
CDR3: CASSLGQGRSYEQYF

J: TRBJ2-3
D: .
V: TRBV6-4
size: many
DNA: TGTGCCAGCAAACTGTCCGGGAGCACAGATACGCAGTATTTT
CDR3: CASKLSGSTDTQYF

J: TRBJ1-1
D: .
V: TRBV19
size: many
DNA: TGTGCCAGTAGCGACCTCGGGACCGTGAACACTGAAGCTTTCTTT
CDR3: CASSDLGTVNTEAFF

J: TRBJ1-5
D: .
V: TRBV2
size: few
DNA: TGTGCCAGCAGTGAAGTCAGGGATCGCAATCAGCCCCAGCATTTT
CDR3: CASSEVRDRNQPQHF

J: TRBJ1-4
D: TRBD1
V: TRBV10-3
size: .
DNA: TGTGCCATCAGTACTCGGACAGGTGGAGATGAAAAACTGTTTTTT
CDR3: CAISTRTGGDEKLFF

J: TRBJ1-1
D: .
V: TRBV19
size: few
DNA: TGTGCCAGTAGTATAGATACCAACACTGAAGCTTTCTTT
CDR3: CASSIDTNTEAFF

J: TRBJ2-7
D: .
V: TRBV11-1
size: .
DNA: TGTGCCAGCAGCGCTCGGACAGTGAACAACGAGCAGTACTTC
CDR3: CASSARTVNNEQYF

J: TRBJ2-6
D: .
V: TRBV7-2
size: many
DNA: TGTGCCAGCAGCTTAGCGGCCACGGGGGCCAACGTCCTGACTTTC
CDR3: CASSLAATGANVLTF

J: TRBJ2-7
D: .
V: TRBV28
size: few
DNA: TGTGCCAGCAGAGAACAGATTAGTTGGACCTACGAGCAGTACTTC
CDR3: CASREQISWTYEQYF

J: TRBJ2-7
D: .
V: TRBV7-9
size: many
DNA: TGTGCCAGCAGCTCCCCCGGGGGGGACAGATCCTACGAGCAGTACTTC
CDR3: CASSSPGGDRSYEQYF

J: TRBJ2-1
D: TRBD1
V: TRBV19
size: many
DNA: TGTGCCAGTAAAGGACAGGGGATGGGTGAGCAGTTCTTC
CDR3: CASKGQGMGEQFF

J: TRBJ1-5
D: .
V: TRBV9
size: .
DNA: TGTGCCAGCAGCCCCAAACCAGGGTCGGAGGGGGTCGCCAATCAGCCCCAGCATTTT
CDR3: CASSPKPGSEGVANQPQHF

J: TRBJ2-2
D: TRBD2
V: TRBV20-1
size: .
DNA: TGCAGTGCTCGGGATAATAGCGGGTCGAACACCGGGGAGCTGTTTTTT
CDR3: CSARDNSGSNTGELFF

J: TRBJ2-1
D: TRBD1
V: TRBV20-1
size: few
DNA: TGCAGTGTCACAGGGCCCACATTACTTGACAGGGTGTCGTACAATGAGCAGTTCTTC
CDR3: CSVTGPTLLDRVSYNEQFF

J: TRBJ2-4
D: .
V: TRBV11-2
size: few
DNA: TGTGCCAGCAGCCTAGGAGGCCTAACTTTAGCCAAAAACATTCAGTACTTC
CDR3: CASSLGGLTLAKNIQYF

J: TRBJ2-2
D: .
V: TRBV2
size: many
DNA: TGTGCCAGCAGTGAGGGCAGGGTGGGCACCGGGGAGCTGTTTTTT
CDR3: CASSEGRVGTGELFF

J: TRBJ2-1
D: .
V: TRBV19
size: many
DNA: TGTGCCAGTAGTATGGGGCTCTCCTACAATGAGCAGTTCTTC
CDR3: CASSMGLSYNEQFF

J: TRBJ2-1
D: TRBD2
V: TRBV27
size: .
DNA: TGTGCCAGCAGTTACTTAGCGGGAGGGCCGGGGAATGAGCAGTTCTTC
CDR3: CASSYLAGGPGNEQFF

J: TRBJ2-1
D: .
V: TRBV9
size: .
DNA: TGTGCCAGCAGCGTAGATAGCGGATCCTACAATGAGCAGTTCTTC
CDR3: CASSVDSGSYNEQFF

J: TRBJ2-7
D: .
V: TRBV20-1
size: many
DNA: TGCAGTGCTAGCCCAGACAGGCTCTCAATCTACGAGCAGTACTTC
CDR3: CSASPDRLSIYEQYF

J: TRBJ2-1
D: TRBD2
V: TRBV29-1
size: many
DNA: TGCAGCGCCGCCGACGGCGGGAGATTCGATGAGCAGTTCTTC
CDR3: CSAADGGRFDEQFF

J: TRBJ2-2
D: TRBD2
V: TRBV20-1
size: few
DNA: TGCAGTGCTAGAGAGGGTGGCGGGAGGGCCCTCGGGACCGGGGAGCTGTTTTTT
CDR3: CSAREGGGRALGTGELFF

J: TRBJ1-1
D: .
V: TRBV6-1
size: many
DNA: TGTGCCGCCGGTGCTCAAGCTTTCTTT
CDR3: CAAGAQAFF

J: TRBJ1-1
D: .
V: TRBV7-9
size: .
DNA: TGTGCCAGCAGCTTAGATGTCAGGGTACCCACTGAAGCTTTCTTT
CDR3: CASSLDVRVPTEAFF

J: TRBJ2-7
D: TRBD2
V: TRBV28
size: many
DNA: TGTGCCTCCCGGTGGGGGGGAAACTACGAGCAGTACTTC
CDR3: CASRWGGNYEQYF

J: TRBJ1-1
D: TRBD1
V: TRBV7-8
size: many
DNA: TGTGCCAGCAGCAACATTGTCGGACAGGACGATTTCTTT
CDR3: CASSNIVGQDDFF

J: TRBJ1-3
D: TRBD1
V: TRBV28
size: many
DNA: TGTGCCAGCAGCAGGACAGGGGGGGTGTCTGGAAACACCATATATTTT
CDR3: CASSRTGGVSGNTIYF

J: TRBJ2-5
D: .
V: TRBV30
size: .
DNA: TGTGCCTGGAGTGCTGGGGGCTGGGAGACCCAGTACTTC
CDR3: CAWSAGGWETQYF

J: TRBJ2-3
D: TRBD2
V: TRBV24-1
size: few
DNA: TGTGCCACCAGTGAATCCGGACTAGTCACAGATACGCAGTATTTT
CDR3: CATSESGLVTDTQYF

J: TRBJ2-7
D: TRBD1
V: TRBV12-3/TRBV12-4
size: many
DNA: TGTGCCAGCACCCTGGGGACAGGGGCTTTAGGGCAGTACTTC
CDR3: CASTLGTGALGQYF

J: TRBJ2-1
D: .
V: TRBV10-3
size: many
DNA: TGTGCCATCAGTCGTAGCGGAGATGGTTCCTACAATGAGCAGTTCTTC
CDR3: CAISRSGDGSYNEQFF

J: TRBJ2-6
D: .
V: TRBV12-3/TRBV12-4
size: many
DNA: TGTGCCAGCACCCTAGACACCTCTGGGGCCAACGTCCTGACTTTC
CDR3: CASTLDTSGANVLTF

J: TRBJ1-1
D: .
V: TRBV20-1
size: many
DNA: TGCAGTGCTAGAGTACTAGCCAGGGAAGCTTTCTTT
CDR3: CSARVLAREAFF

J: TRBJ1-1
D: .
V: TRBV28
size: few
DNA: TGTGCCAGCAGTCCCCCCCGGGAGAACACTGAAGCTTTCTTT
CDR3: CASSPPRENTEAFF

J: TRBJ2-3
D: .
V: TRBV13
size: few
DNA: TGTGCCAGCAGCCCAGATCTATTCACCAGGGGGGAATCCACAGTAGATACGCAGTATTTT
CDR3: CASSPDLFTRGESTVDTQYF

J: TRBJ2-1
D: TRBD1
V: TRBV7-3
size: many
DNA: TGTGCCAGCAGCTCCGACAGGGTCGATGAGCAGTTCTTC
CDR3: CASSSDRVDEQFF

J: TRBJ2-1
D: .
V: TRBV28
size: many
DNA: TGTGCCAGCAGTCCGGGGGACCTACGAAACAATGAGCAGTTCTTC
CDR3: CASSPGDLRNNEQFF

J: TRBJ2-7
D: .
V: TRBV25-1
size: many
DNA: TGTGCCAGCAGTGAGAGGGGGGGAGGGTTTGGACTCGAGCAGTACTTC
CDR3: CASSERGGGFGLEQYF

J: TRBJ2-5
D: .
V: TRBV18
size: .
DNA: TGTGCCAGCTCACCACGAGAATTAACCTGGTACCAAGAGACCCAGTACTTC
CDR3: CASSPRELTWYQETQYF

J: TRBJ1-2
D: .
V: TRBV9
size: few
DNA: TGTGCCAGCAGGAGGGGCGCGGGCTACACCTTC
CDR3: CASRRGAGYTF

J: TRBJ2-5
D: .
V: TRBV6-6
size: many
DNA: TGTGCCAGCATGTGGGTAGCGTCCCAAGAGACCCAGTACTTC
CDR3: CASMWVASQETQYF

J: TRBJ1-5
D: .
V: TRBV7-9
size: many
DNA: TGTGCCAGCAGCGCCGGGGGGGCTTGGGGCAATCAGCCCCAGCATTTT
CDR3: CASSAGGAWGNQPQHF

J: TRBJ1-4
D: .
V: TRBV20-1
size: .
DNA: TGCAGTGCTAGGCGGAGTAAGAGCGAAAAACTGTTTTTT
CDR3: CSARRSKSEKLFF

J: TRBJ1-6
D: TRBD1
V: TRBV20-1
size: many
DNA: TGCAGTGCAATGGACAGGTCGAAGTCACCCCTCCACTTT
CDR3: CSAMDRSKSPLHF

J: TRBJ1-5
D: .
V: TRBV12-3/TRBV12-4
size: many
DNA: TGTGCCAGCACCCAAATGTTTAGCAATCAGCCCCAGCATTTT
CDR3: CASTQMFSNQPQHF

J: TRBJ2-7
D: .
V: TRBV11-2
size: many
DNA: TGTGCCAGCAGCTTAGATCTGGCCGAGCAGTACTTC
CDR3: CASSLDLAEQYF

J: TRBJ1-5
D: .
V: TRBV19
size: .
DNA: TGTGCCAGTAGTATTCGGGCAAGAAGCAATCAGCCCCAGCATTTT
CDR3: CASSIRARSNQPQHF

J: TRBJ2-5
D: TRBD2
V: TRBV7-8
size: many
DNA: TGTGCCAGCAGCTCGCCTAGCGGGGCCTACCAAGAGACCCAGTACTTC
CDR3: CASSSPSGAYQETQYF

J: TRBJ1-2
D: TRBD1
V: TRBV6-1
size: many
DNA: TGTGCCAGCACTCGGGACAGGGAAATTGGCTACACCTTC
CDR3: CASTRDREIGYTF

J: TRBJ1-4
D: .
V: TRBV7-9
size: many
DNA: TGTGCCAGCAGCCCAGGACAGGAAAAACTGTTTTTT
CDR3: CASSPGQEKLFF